This T cell receptor beta chain is from a study of T cell responses to AZD1222 COVID-19 vaccine. The CDR3 is made up of 12 amino acids. Germline V gene lookup returns CDR1 LGHNA and CDR2 YSLEER. V shed 3 bases and J shed 1 base, with 1 base lying between them. Profiled with immunoSEQ multiplex PCR; TCRdb holds only in-frame clones, not every one. In the table there are fewer than 120,000 clones, about 85% of which are singletons. This receptor was taken from an adult in good health. The J gene is TRBJ1-3, the V gene TRBV4-3; unclear D gene. Sequencing used peripheral blood, obtained on day 0 of AZD1222 vaccination. The DNA for the CDR3 is TGCGCCAGCAGCCAGTCTGGAAACACCATATATTTT. As protein: CASSQSGNTIYF.